The 10 T cell receptor beta chains reported below all come from one sample, sequenced in a study of neurological immune-mediated disorders. TCRdb reanalysed the 5' RACE reads using MiXCR and keeps one entry per CDR3 protein. The sample lists tens of thousands of distinct CDR3 sequences; 4.5% to 5.5% were seen once. The sequenced sample was PBMCs. The receptors stem from a man aged 25 to 40 with multiple sclerosis.

This clonotype showed up many times. This sequence joins TRBV5-5 and TRBJ1-5; D gene uncertain. V was shortened by 4 bases and J by 4 bases, with 12 bases between the two germline ends. The CDR3 runs to 14 residues. Per germline, CDR1 SGHKS and CDR2 YYEKEE (reference sequence). The CDR3: CASSDQNGNQPQHF. The CDR3 nucleotides read TGTGCCAGCAGCGACCAGAATGGAAATCAGCCCCAGCATTTT.

This clonotype showed up many times. V and J are TRBV7-8 and TRBJ1-1; possible D gene TRBD1, 6 bases. Trimming left V 2 bases short and J 6 bases short, with 25 bases between. CDR1 is SGHVS and CDR2 is FQNEAQ in the germline V gene. The CDR3 extends over 18 amino acids. The CDR3 DNA is TGTGCCAGCAGCTTATATTTTACTGGACAGTCTGGGAAGGCTGAAGCTTTCTTT. Its translation: CASSLYFTGQSGKAEAFF.

There are many counts of this clonotype. The chain is built from TRBV28 and TRBJ1-5; D may be TRBD1 (5 bases). CDR1 MDHEN and CDR2 SYDVKM come from the germline V gene. This CDR3 comprises 13 residues. Trimming removed 7 bases from V and 7 bases from J, with 14 bases in between. Written as DNA, the CDR3 is TGTGCCAGCATGAGCAGGGTGAGCCAGCCCCAGCATTTT. This sequence encodes CASMSRVSQPQHF.

This clonotype came up many times. The chain employs TRBV7-9 and TRBJ2-7, with D possibly being TRBD2 (6 bases). The CDR3 is made up of 11 amino acids. V lost 5 bases and J 7 bases, leaving 9 bases between the germline ends. Looked up from germline, CDR1 is SEHNR and CDR2 is FQNEAQ (reference sequence). The CDR3 here is CASSAGREQYF. The CDR3, as DNA: TGTGCCAGCAGCGCGGGGCGGGAGCAGTACTTC.

Ten or more counts support this clonotype. V gene TRBV6-2 or TRBV6-3 combines with J gene TRBJ2-6; D gene uncertain. Trimming removed 6 bases at V and 0 bases at J, with 6 bases between. Germline V gives CDR1 MNHEY, CDR2 SVGEGT. The CDR3 sequence is 14 residues long. The CDR3 region has the DNA TGTGCCAGCAGCAAAATCTCTGGGGCCAACGTCCTGACTTTC. It specifies CASSKISGANVLTF.

Ten or more counts support this clonotype. The chain combines TRBV29-1 with TRBJ1-2, with TRBD1 as a possible D gene (6 bases). CDR1 SQVTM and CDR2 ANQGSEA come from the germline V gene. The CDR3 runs 14 residues. Trimming took off 3 bases at V and 4 bases at J, with 15 bases between the two ends. CDR3 DNA sequence: TGCAGCGTTGAGGTGGACAGCTCCCTCTATGGCTACACCTTC. Protein sequence: CSVEVDSSLYGYTF.

This clonotype came up many times. This chain links TRBV5-6 with TRBJ2-5; unclear D gene. Per the germline V gene, CDR1 is SGHDT and CDR2 is YYEEEE. The CDR3 is 13 residues long. V shed 3 bases and J shed 0 bases, with 6 bases lying between them. The CDR3 region has the DNA TGTGCCAGCAGCTCCGACAACCAAGAGACCCAGTACTTC. As protein: CASSSDNQETQYF. The whole variable domain, filled in from reference TRBV5-6 and TRBJ2-5, reads DAGVTQSPTHLIKTRGQQVTLRCSPKSGHDTVSWYQQALGQGPQFIFQYYEEEERQRGNFPDRFSGHQFPNYSSELNVNALLLGDSALYLCASSSDNQETQYFGPGTRLLVL.

This clonotype has more than one count but fewer than ten. This chain's CDR3 is CASSPDRLLSNTEAFF. CDR3 sequence (DNA): TGTGCCAGCAGTCCCGACAGGTTGCTCTCGAACACTGAAGCTTTCTTT. The rearrangement links TRBV12-3 or TRBV12-4 to TRBJ1-1, with D maybe TRBD1 (6 bases). The CDR3 covers 16 residues. Trimming removed 5 bases at V and 1 base at J, with 17 bases between.

In its sample, this clonotype was seen many times. The rearrangement joins TRBV4-1 to TRBJ1-2; 10 nucleotides agree with TRBD1. Looked up from germline, CDR1 is MGHRA and CDR2 is YSYEKL. With 3 bases clipped from V and 7 bases from J, the junction kept 8 bases outside the gene matches. The CDR3 is made up of 15 amino acids. The CDR3 reads CASSHPPGTGVGYTF. CDR3 DNA: TGCGCCAGCAGCCACCCCCCCGGGACAGGGGTTGGCTACACCTTC.

This clonotype was detected ten times or more. The gene calls are TRBV4-1 and TRBJ2-3, with 10 positions matching TRBD1. V gave up 8 bases and J gave up 3 bases; unmatched junction bases: 5. The CDR3 extends over 14 amino acids. Germline CDR1 MGHRA, CDR2 YSYEKL. DNA of the CDR3: TGCGCCAGCGCAAGGACAGGGGGGACAGATACGCAGTATTTT. Its protein product is CASARTGGTDTQYF.